Below, 32 T cell receptor beta chains from the same sample are listed, as sequenced in a study of T cells in Graves' hyperthyroidism and ophthalmopathy. There were TCR beta CDR3 regions amplified from RNA transcripts. During a first-round RT-PCR of the TCR CDR3, the HTBI primer set was used. TCRdb analysed the multiplex PCR reads with MiXCR anew, one entry per CDR3 protein. This table has under 400,000 distinct CDR3 sequences, 16% appearing once. Specimen: blood. These receptors were taken from a man aged 25 to 45 with Graves' hyperthyroidism.

This clonotype occurred many times. The rearrangement joins TRBV12-3 or TRBV12-4 to TRBJ2-3; 8 bases match TRBD2. V shed 5 bases, J shed 0 bases, and the junction held 16 bases outside the gene matches. This CDR3 has 19 amino acids. This CDR3 is CASSLSGLVSRHSTDTQYF. CDR3 DNA sequence: TGTGCCAGCAGTCTCTCGGGACTAGTATCGCGCCATAGCACAGATACGCAGTATTTT.

This clonotype was seen a handful of times. J is TRBJ1-1 and V is TRBV19; D is unresolved. This CDR3 comprises 15 residues. Germline-derived CDR1 and CDR2 are LNHDA and SQIVND (reference sequence). V was clipped by 5 bases and J by 0 bases, with 13 bases between them. The CDR3: CASSVAADLNTEAFF. CDR3 in DNA: TGTGCCAGTAGTGTAGCGGCAGACCTGAACACTGAAGCTTTCTTT.

The chain is built from TRBV27 and TRBJ1-1; perhaps TRBD1 as D (6 bases). The CDR3 spans 13 residues. Looked up from germline, CDR1 is MNHEY and CDR2 is SMNVEV (reference sequence). V lost 6 bases, J lost 5 bases, and 13 bases lay in between. Here the CDR3 reads CASSFGQTTEAFF. For the CDR3, the DNA is TGTGCCAGCAGCTTCGGACAGACAACTGAAGCTTTCTTT.

This clonotype showed up just once. The V call is TRBV19, the J call TRBJ1-5; D is undetermined. This CDR3 has 14 residues. V shed 5 bases and J shed 4 bases, with 12 bases lying between them. In germline, CDR1 is LNHDA, CDR2 SQIVND (reference sequence). Written as DNA, the CDR3 is TGTGCCAGTAGTTGGTACAATCGGAATCAGCCCCAGCATTTT. Its translation is CASSWYNRNQPQHF.

The chain is built from TRBV2 and TRBJ2-3; the match to TRBD2 covers 7 bases. This CDR3 has 15 amino acids. CDR1 SNHLY and CDR2 FYNNEI come from the germline V gene. Losses at the gene ends were 7 bases for V and 4 bases for J; bases not matched to a gene: 11. The CDR3 DNA is TGTGCCAGCATCTCTGTTGGGGGAGGGCCAGATACGCAGTATTTT. This sequence encodes CASISVGGGPDTQYF.

This clonotype was counted many times. V is TRBV3-1 and J is TRBJ1-6; 7 nucleotides line up with TRBD1. The CDR3 is made up of 13 amino acids. Germline V gives CDR1 LGHDT, CDR2 YNNKEL (reference sequence). Trimming removed 9 bases from V and 6 bases from J; junction bases left unmatched: 5. DNA for the CDR3: TGTGCCAGTTCAGGACAGGTTAATTCACCCCTCCACTTT. This sequence encodes CASSGQVNSPLHF.

On this clonotype: The junction and the germline gene differ at one end; a read error may be behind it. This chain joins TRBV12-3 or TRBV12-4 and TRBJ1-4, with a possible D match to TRBD1 (5 bases). The CDR3 has 15 residues. CDR3 DNA: TGTGCCATCAGTGATCAGGGAACAACTAATGAAAAACTGTTTTTT. Translating gives CAISDQGTTNEKLFF.

This chain uses TRBV19 with TRBJ1-2; TRBD1 might be the D (5 bases). CDR1 is LNHDA, CDR2 SQIVND, per germline (reference sequence). The CDR3 has 15 amino acids. With 7 bases removed from V and 6 bases from J, the gap between germline ends came to 21 bases. CDR3: CASTTWGGSRDGYTF. As DNA, the CDR3 is TGTGCCAGTACCACGTGGGGGGGGAGTAGGGATGGCTACACCTTC.

This clonotype occurred many times. The rearrangement links TRBV20-1 to TRBJ1-4; D gene ambiguous. Germline CDR1 and CDR2: DFQATT and SNEGSKA (reference sequence). V dropped 5 bases and J dropped 8 bases, with 18 bases sitting between them. The CDR3 consists of 14 residues. The CDR3 sequence is CSAPEGGNGEKLFF. For the CDR3, the DNA is TGCAGTGCTCCCGAGGGCGGTAATGGCGAAAAACTGTTTTTT.

The chain employs TRBV20-1 and TRBJ2-3; 12 bases match TRBD2. Germline CDR1 is DFQATT and CDR2 is SNEGSKA (reference sequence). V lost 7 bases and J lost 2; bases outside the gene matches: 10. The CDR3 runs 16 residues. For the CDR3, the DNA is TGCAGTGTTATTACCGGGACTAGCGGGCCCACAGATACGCAGTATTTT. This sequence encodes CSVITGTSGPTDTQYF.

Ten or more counts support this clonotype. CDR3 region: CSARDPEGGEQFF. CDR3 DNA: TGCAGTGCTAGGGACCCCGAAGGTGGCGAGCAGTTCTTC. The gene calls are TRBV20-1 and TRBJ2-1; D call uncertain. The CDR3 loop spans 13 amino acids. Germline V CDR1 and CDR2: DFQATT, SNEGSKA (reference sequence). Between the trimmed V and J ends, which lost 3 bases and 10 bases, there was a span of 16 bases.

This clonotype was observed many times. V is TRBV3-1 and J is TRBJ2-3; the D call may be TRBD1 or TRBD2 (5 bases each). Deletions cut 1 base from V and 2 bases from J, with 19 bases between. There are 18 residues in the CDR3. CDR1 and CDR2 from the germline V gene are LGHDT and YNNKEL (reference sequence). The CDR3 sequence is CASSQGTPLGDLTDTQYF. CDR3 nucleotide sequence: TGTGCCAGCAGCCAAGGAACCCCCTTGGGGGACCTCACAGATACGCAGTATTTT.

The chain combines TRBV29-1 with TRBJ2-4; D unresolved. The CDR3 is 13 residues long. Trimming shortened V by 7 bases and J by 0 bases, and 10 bases separated the two germline ends. The germline CDR1 and CDR2 sequences are SQVTM and ANQGSEA. CDR3: CSDPRLAKNIQYF. The CDR3 DNA reads TGCAGCGACCCCCGTCTAGCCAAAAACATTCAGTACTTC.

CDR3 sequence: CASSLDRGSDEQFF. The DNA of the CDR3 is TGTGCCAGCAGCTTAGATCGGGGGTCGGATGAGCAGTTCTTC. The V gene is TRBV11-2, the J gene TRBJ2-1; maybe TRBD2 (6 bases). V gave up 0 bases and J gave up 8 bases, with 11 bases separating them. Germline V gene lookup returns CDR1 SGHAT and CDR2 FQNNGV. The CDR3 contains 14 residues. Full variable domain (remainder filled in from reference TRBV11-2 and TRBJ2-1): EAGVAQSPRYKIIEKRQSVAFWCNPISGHATLYWYQQILGQGPKLLIQFQNNGVVDDSQLPKDRFSAERLKGVDSTLKIQPAKLEDSAVYLCASSLDRGSDEQFFGPGTRLTVL.

The table lists this clonotype with many counts. V and J are TRBV30 and TRBJ2-3; D assignment may be TRBD1 or TRBD2 (5 bases each). This CDR3 has 13 amino acids. Between the trimmed V and J ends, which lost 0 bases and 6 bases, there was a span of 10 bases. Looked up from germline, CDR1 is GTSNPN and CDR2 is SVGIG (reference sequence). CDR3 region: CAWSVGDPDTQYF. The CDR3 coding sequence is TGTGCCTGGAGTGTTGGGGACCCGGATACGCAGTATTTT.

This clonotype was recorded many times. The chain combines TRBV28 with TRBJ2-7; D remains ambiguous. CDR1 and CDR2 from the germline V gene are MDHEN and SYDVKM. V shed 4 bases and J shed 0 bases, with 10 bases lying between them. This CDR3 is 14 amino acids long. In DNA, the CDR3 is TGTGCCAGCAGTTCGGGCAGGAGCTCCTACGAGCAGTACTTC. It is translated as CASSSGRSSYEQYF.

This clonotype was seen repeatedly, ten times or more. The rearrangement links TRBV12-5 to TRBJ2-3, with D unresolved. Per germline, CDR1 LGHNT and CDR2 FRNRAP. The CDR3 runs to 13 residues. V was trimmed by 6 bases and J by 4 bases, leaving 11 bases between them. The CDR3 loop is CASGNYLADTQYF. Written as DNA, the CDR3 is TGTGCTAGTGGCAACTACTTGGCAGATACGCAGTATTTT.

This clonotype was picked up a small number of times. The junction departs from germline at one end; a sequencing error may be responsible. The chain recombines TRBV2 with TRBJ2-1, with no clear D. From germline, CDR1 is SNHLY and CDR2 FYNNEI. This CDR3 contains 12 residues. CDR3 region: CASGKIVDLPVF. In nucleotides, the CDR3 is TGTGCCAGCGGAAAGATAGTGGACCTACCCGTCTTC.

In this sample, this clonotype turned up a few times. This chain links TRBV7-8 with TRBJ2-4; D possibly corresponds to TRBD2 (6 bases). Trimming removed 5 bases from V and 3 bases from J, with 14 bases in between. Germline CDR1 reads SGHVS; CDR2 reads FQNEAQ. CDR3 size: 15 residues. CDR3 in amino acids: CASSPLARDKNIQYF. For the CDR3, the DNA is TGTGCCAGCAGCCCCCTAGCGAGAGACAAAAACATTCAGTACTTC.

V usage is TRBV11-2 and J usage is TRBJ2-7; possibly TRBD1 or TRBD2 for D (5 bases each). The CDR3 length is 15 residues. V lost 5 bases and J 0 bases, leaving 14 bases between the germline ends. Germline V gene lookup returns CDR1 SGHAT and CDR2 FQNNGV. This CDR3 reads CASSQTPGPSYEQYF. CDR3 coding DNA: TGTGCCAGCAGCCAAACCCCGGGGCCCTCCTACGAGCAGTACTTC.

This clonotype was recorded at least ten times. The chain couples TRBV27 to TRBJ2-3, with a tentative D call TRBD1 (5 bases). CDR3 length: 11 amino acids. V lost 5 bases and J 10 bases, leaving 10 bases between the germline ends. Germline lookup yields CDR1 MNHEY and CDR2 SMNVEV (reference sequence). This CDR3 reads CASSRQSAQYF. The CDR3 DNA reads as TGTGCCAGCAGTCGACAGAGCGCGCAGTATTTT.

V gene TRBV30 combines with J gene TRBJ1-5; weak D call: TRBD1 (6 bases). V shed 2 bases and J shed 7 bases, with 15 bases lying between them. The CDR3 covers 14 residues. Germline loops: CDR1 GTSNPN, CDR2 SVGIG (reference sequence). For the CDR3, the DNA is TGTGCCTGGAGTAGGGGGGTAGCAGACCAGCCCCAGCATTTT. Its translation: CAWSRGVADQPQHF.

This clonotype was seen only a few times. The chain joins TRBV7-9 to TRBJ2-6; perhaps TRBD1 as D (5 bases). The V gene's germline CDR1 is SEHNR and CDR2 FQNEAQ (reference sequence). Trimming cost V 5 bases and J 0 bases, with 20 bases left between them. This CDR3 region has 19 residues. This CDR3 is CASSRPKGGATSGANVLTF. For the CDR3, the DNA is TGTGCCAGCAGCCGTCCAAAGGGTGGGGCAACCTCTGGGGCCAACGTCCTGACTTTC. The full variable domain, completed using reference TRBV7-9 and TRBJ2-6, is DTGVSQNPRHKITKRGQNVTFRCDPISEHNRLYWYRQTLGQGPEFLTYFQNEAQLEKSRLLSDRFSAERPKGSFSTLEIQRTEQGDSAMYLCASSRPKGGATSGANVLTFGAGSRLTVL.

The chain links TRBV5-1 to TRBJ2-3; TRBD1 agrees at 9 bases. CDR3 length: 15 residues. The germline V gene has CDR1 SGHRS and CDR2 YFSETQ. After removal of 0 bases from V and 7 bases from J, the junction contained 6 bases not matched to a gene. The CDR3 here is CASSLGWGQGNTQYF. The DNA for the CDR3 is TGCGCCAGCAGCTTGGGCTGGGGACAGGGAAATACGCAGTATTTT.

This clonotype was seen many times. V is TRBV11-2 and J is TRBJ2-3; 8 bases are a match to TRBD2. Germline-derived CDR1 and CDR2 are SGHAT and FQNNGV. The CDR3 runs to 16 residues. V shed 1 base and J 6 bases; nucleotides not matched to a gene: 9. The CDR3 spells CASSLVAGGGGDTQYF. In DNA form, the CDR3 reads TGTGCCAGCAGCTTAGTGGCGGGAGGAGGGGGGGATACGCAGTATTTT.

This sequence joins TRBV7-2 and TRBJ1-2; TRBD1 aligns across 9 bases. V trimming: 5 bases; J trimming: 6 bases; junction bases outside the gene matches: 7. The germline V gene encodes CDR1 SGHTA and CDR2 FQGNSA. The length of the CDR3 is 14 residues. The CDR3, as DNA: TGTGCCAGCAGCCTAGGGACAGGGAGGGATGGCTACACCTTC. Residues: CASSLGTGRDGYTF.

The sample holds a few counts of this clonotype. CDR3 sequence: CSTGASNTDTQYF. The CDR3 DNA sequence: TGCAGTACCGGCGCCTCCAACACAGATACGCAGTATTTT. V is TRBV20-1 and J is TRBJ2-3; D remains unclear. Germline V CDR1 and CDR2: DFQATT, SNEGSKA (reference sequence). This CDR3 is 13 amino acids long. V was shortened by 8 bases and J by 2 bases, with 14 bases between the two germline ends.

Many counts were recorded for this clonotype. The CDR3 DNA is TGTGCCAGCAGTTCCGACAGGTCGGGGAGAGCTGAAGCTTTCTTT. Translating it yields CASSSDRSGRAEAFF. The genes are TRBV6-1 and TRBJ1-1; a weak D match, TRBD1 (6 bases). V was trimmed by 5 bases and J by 6 bases, leaving 19 bases between them. Germline assignment: CDR1 MNHNS and CDR2 SASEGT. This CDR3 spans 15 amino acids.

The chain joins TRBV18 to TRBJ2-7; no clear D. The CDR3 is 18 residues long. Germline CDR1 and CDR2: KGHSH and LQKENI. V was shortened by 2 bases and J by 3 bases, with 23 bases between the two germline ends. CDR3 in amino acids: CASSPCRPLRPGGYEQYF. CDR3 nucleotide sequence: TGTGCCAGCTCACCATGTAGACCCCTGCGCCCCGGTGGCTACGAGCAGTACTTC.

This clonotype showed up just a few times. The rearrangement uses TRBV5-1 and TRBJ1-5; D unclear. Germline-derived CDR1 and CDR2 are SGHRS and YFSETQ. CDR3 size: 12 residues. V was cut by 0 bases and J by 6 bases, with 4 bases left in between. The CDR3: CASSLDFQPQHF. The CDR3 DNA is TGCGCCAGCAGCTTGGATTTTCAGCCCCAGCATTTT.

A word on this clonotype: A much more abundant neighbour one base away suggests this may be a read error. V usage is TRBV6-1 and J usage is TRBJ2-7; possible D gene TRBD1, 6 bases. Germline CDR1 MNHNS, CDR2 SASEGT. This CDR3 comprises 17 residues. The CDR3 coding sequence is TGTGTCAGCAGCCCACTCCCCACAGGGTTTACTACCTACGAGCAGTACTTC. Protein: CVSSPLPTGFTTYEQYF.

This clonotype appeared many times. This chain joins TRBV12-3 or TRBV12-4 and TRBJ1-5; 9 bases are a match to TRBD1. Germline trimming cut 6 bases from V and 1 base from J; bases unmatched to any gene: 10. The CDR3 has 17 residues. The CDR3 DNA is TGTGCCAGCAGCACGGGACAGGGAAGGGGGAGCAATCAGCCCCAGCATTTT. Its protein is CASSTGQGRGSNQPQHF.